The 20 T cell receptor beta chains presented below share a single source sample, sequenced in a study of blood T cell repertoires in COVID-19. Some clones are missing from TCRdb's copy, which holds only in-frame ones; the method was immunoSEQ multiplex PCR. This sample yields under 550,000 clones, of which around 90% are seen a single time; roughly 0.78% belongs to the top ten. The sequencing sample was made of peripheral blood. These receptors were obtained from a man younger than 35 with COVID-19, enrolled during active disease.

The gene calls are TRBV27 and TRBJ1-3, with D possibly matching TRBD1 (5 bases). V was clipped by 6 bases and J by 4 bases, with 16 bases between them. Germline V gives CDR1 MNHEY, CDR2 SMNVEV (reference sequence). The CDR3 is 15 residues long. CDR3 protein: CASSLTLGLGNTIYF. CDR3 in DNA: TGTGCCAGCAGCTTGACCCTGGGACTCGGAAACACCATATATTTT.

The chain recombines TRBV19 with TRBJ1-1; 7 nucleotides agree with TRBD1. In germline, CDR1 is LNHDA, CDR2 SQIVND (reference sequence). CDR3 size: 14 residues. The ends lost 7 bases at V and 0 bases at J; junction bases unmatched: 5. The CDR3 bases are TGTGCCAGTAACGACAGGGCGCTGAACACTGAAGCTTTCTTT. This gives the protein CASNDRALNTEAFF. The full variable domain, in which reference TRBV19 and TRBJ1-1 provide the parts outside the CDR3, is DGGITQSPKYLFRKEGQNVTLSCEQNLNHDAMYWYRQDPGQGLRLIYYSQIVNDFQKGDIAEGYSVSREKKESFPLTVTSAQKNPTAFYLCASNDRALNTEAFFGQGTRLTVV.

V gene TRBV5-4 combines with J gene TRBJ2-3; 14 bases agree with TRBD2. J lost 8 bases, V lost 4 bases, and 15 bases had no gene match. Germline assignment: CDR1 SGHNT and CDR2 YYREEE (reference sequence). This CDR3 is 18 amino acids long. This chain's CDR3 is CASSVPGGLAGDRGTQYF. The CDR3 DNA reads TGTGCCAGCAGCGTACCCGGGGGACTAGCGGGAGATCGGGGTACGCAGTATTTT. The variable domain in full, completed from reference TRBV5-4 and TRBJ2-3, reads ETGVTQSPTHLIKTRGQQVTLRCSSQSGHNTVSWYQQALGQGPQFIFQYYREEENGRGNFPPRFSGLQFPNYSSELNVNALELDDSALYLCASSVPGGLAGDRGTQYFGPGTRLTVL.

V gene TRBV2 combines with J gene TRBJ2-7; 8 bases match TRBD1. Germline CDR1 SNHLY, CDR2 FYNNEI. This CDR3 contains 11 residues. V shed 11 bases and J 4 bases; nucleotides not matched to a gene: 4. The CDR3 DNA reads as TGTGCCGGAGGACAGGGTTACGAGCAGTACTTC. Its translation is CAGGQGYEQYF.

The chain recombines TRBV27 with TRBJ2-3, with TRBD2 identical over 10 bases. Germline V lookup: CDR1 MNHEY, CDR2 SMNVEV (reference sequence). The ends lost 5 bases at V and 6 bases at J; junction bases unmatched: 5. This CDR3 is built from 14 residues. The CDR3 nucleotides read TGTGCCAGCAGTCTAGCGGGGGCCGGGGATACGCAGTATTTT. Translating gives CASSLAGAGDTQYF.

The CDR3 here is CASSRGQDVGEQYF. For the CDR3, the DNA is TGTGCCAGCAGCCGTGGACAGGATGTGGGCGAGCAGTACTTC. The chain carries TRBV3-1 (or the pseudogene TRBV3-2) and TRBJ2-7; TRBD1 matches 7 bases. Per germline, CDR1 LGHDT and CDR2 YNNKEL (reference sequence). J gave up 6 bases and V 4 bases, and 9 bases lay outside the gene matches. This CDR3 is built from 14 residues.

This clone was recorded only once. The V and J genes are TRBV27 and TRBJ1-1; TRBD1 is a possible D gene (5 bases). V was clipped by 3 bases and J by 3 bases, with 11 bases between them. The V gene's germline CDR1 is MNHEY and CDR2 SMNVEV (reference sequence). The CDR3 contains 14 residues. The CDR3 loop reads CASSFRGIDTEAFF. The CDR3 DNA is TGTGCCAGCAGTTTTCGGGGGATAGACACTGAAGCTTTCTTT.

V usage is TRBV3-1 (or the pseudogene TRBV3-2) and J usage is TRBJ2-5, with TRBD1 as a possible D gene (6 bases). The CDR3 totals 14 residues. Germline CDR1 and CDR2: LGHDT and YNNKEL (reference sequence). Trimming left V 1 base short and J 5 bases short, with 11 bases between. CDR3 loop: CASSQAGAGETQYF. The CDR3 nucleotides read TGTGCCAGCAGCCAAGCAGGGGCTGGGGAGACCCAGTACTTC.

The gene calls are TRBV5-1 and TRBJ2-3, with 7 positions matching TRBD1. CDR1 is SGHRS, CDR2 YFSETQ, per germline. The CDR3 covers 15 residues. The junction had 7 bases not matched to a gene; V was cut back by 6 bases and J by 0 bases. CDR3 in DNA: TGCGCCAGCACCCTGACAGGGTGGAGCACAGATACGCAGTATTTT. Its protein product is CASTLTGWSTDTQYF.

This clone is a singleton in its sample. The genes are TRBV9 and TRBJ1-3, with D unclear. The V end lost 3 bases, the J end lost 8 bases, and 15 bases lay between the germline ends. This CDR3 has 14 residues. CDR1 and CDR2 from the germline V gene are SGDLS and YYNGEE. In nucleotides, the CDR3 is TGTGCCAGCAGCGGCCTAGGCGTTCGGGACACCATATATTTT. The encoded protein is CASSGLGVRDTIYF.

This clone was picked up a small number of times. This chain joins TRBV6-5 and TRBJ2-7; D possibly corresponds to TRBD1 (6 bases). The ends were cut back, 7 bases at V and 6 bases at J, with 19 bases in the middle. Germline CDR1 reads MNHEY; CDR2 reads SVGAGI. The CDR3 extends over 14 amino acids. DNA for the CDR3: TGTGCCAGCACCCTACAGCAGGGGACGGGCGAGCAGTACTTC. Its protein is CASTLQQGTGEQYF.

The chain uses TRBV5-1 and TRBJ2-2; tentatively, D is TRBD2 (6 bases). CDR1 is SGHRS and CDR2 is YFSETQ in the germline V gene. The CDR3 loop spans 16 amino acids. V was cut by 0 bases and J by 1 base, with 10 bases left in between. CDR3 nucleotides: TGCGCCAGCAGCTTGGTCCCGGGGGTGAACACCGGGGAGCTGTTTTTT. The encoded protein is CASSLVPGVNTGELFF.

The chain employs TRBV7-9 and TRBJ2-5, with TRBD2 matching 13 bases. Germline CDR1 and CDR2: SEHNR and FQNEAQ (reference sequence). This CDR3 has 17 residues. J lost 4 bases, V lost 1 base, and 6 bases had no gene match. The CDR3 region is CASSLGTSGRGRETQYF. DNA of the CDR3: TGTGCCAGCAGCTTAGGAACTAGCGGGAGGGGTAGAGAGACCCAGTACTTC.

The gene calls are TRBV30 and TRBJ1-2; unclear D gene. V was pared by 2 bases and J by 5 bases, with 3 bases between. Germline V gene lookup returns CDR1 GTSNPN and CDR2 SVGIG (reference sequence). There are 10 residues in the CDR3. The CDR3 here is CAWSSYGYTF. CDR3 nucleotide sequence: TGTGCCTGGAGTTCTTATGGCTACACCTTC. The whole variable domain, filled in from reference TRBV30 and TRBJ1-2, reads SQTIHQWPATLVQPVGSPLSLECTVEGTSNPNLYWYRQAAGRGLQLLFYSVGIGQISSEVPQNLSASRPQDRQFILSSKKLLLSDSGFYLCAWSSYGYTFGSGTRLTVV.

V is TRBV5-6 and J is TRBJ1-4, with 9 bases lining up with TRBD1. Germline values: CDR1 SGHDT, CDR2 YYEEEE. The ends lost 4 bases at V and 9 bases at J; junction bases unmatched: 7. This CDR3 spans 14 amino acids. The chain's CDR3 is CASSLRQGEQKLFF. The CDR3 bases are TGTGCCAGCAGCCTGAGACAGGGGGAGCAAAAACTGTTTTTT. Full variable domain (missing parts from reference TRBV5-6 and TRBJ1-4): DAGVTQSPTHLIKTRGQQVTLRCSPKSGHDTVSWYQQALGQGPQFIFQYYEEEERQRGNFPDRFSGHQFPNYSSELNVNALLLGDSALYLCASSLRQGEQKLFFGSGTQLSVL.

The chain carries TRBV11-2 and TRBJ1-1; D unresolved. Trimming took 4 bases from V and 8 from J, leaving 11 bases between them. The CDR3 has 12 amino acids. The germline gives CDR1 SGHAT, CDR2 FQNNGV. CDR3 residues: CASSSQDLEAFF. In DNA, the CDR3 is TGTGCCAGCAGCTCGCAGGATTTGGAAGCTTTCTTT. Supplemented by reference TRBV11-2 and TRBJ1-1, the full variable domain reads EAGVAQSPRYKIIEKRQSVAFWCNPISGHATLYWYQQILGQGPKLLIQFQNNGVVDDSQLPKDRFSAERLKGVDSTLKIQPAKLEDSAVYLCASSSQDLEAFFGQGTRLTVV.

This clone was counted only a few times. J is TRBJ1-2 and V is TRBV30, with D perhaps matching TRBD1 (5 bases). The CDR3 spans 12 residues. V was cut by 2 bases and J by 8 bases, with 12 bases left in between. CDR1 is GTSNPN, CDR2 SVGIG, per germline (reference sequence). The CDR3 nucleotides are TGTGCCTGGAGTCCAGGGAACTTCGGCTACACCTTC. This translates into CAWSPGNFGYTF. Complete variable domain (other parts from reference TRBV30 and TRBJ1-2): SQTIHQWPATLVQPVGSPLSLECTVEGTSNPNLYWYRQAAGRGLQLLFYSVGIGQISSEVPQNLSASRPQDRQFILSSKKLLLSDSGFYLCAWSPGNFGYTFGSGTRLTVV.

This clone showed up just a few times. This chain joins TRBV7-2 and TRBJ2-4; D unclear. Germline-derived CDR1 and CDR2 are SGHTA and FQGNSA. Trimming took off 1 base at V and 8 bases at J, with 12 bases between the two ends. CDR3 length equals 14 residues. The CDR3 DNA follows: TGTGCCAGCAGCTTAGATGGCCCTCTGGACATTCAGTACTTC. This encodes CASSLDGPLDIQYF.

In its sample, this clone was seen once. This CDR3 reads CASSLDGTGYGYTF. Here the CDR3 DNA reads TGCGCCAGCAGCTTGGATGGGACAGGGTATGGCTACACCTTC. The rearrangement joins TRBV5-1 to TRBJ1-2; 9 nucleotides line up with TRBD1. Germline-derived CDR1 and CDR2 are SGHRS and YFSETQ. Trimming took 0 bases from V and 5 from J; bases not matched to a gene: 2. The CDR3 runs 14 residues.

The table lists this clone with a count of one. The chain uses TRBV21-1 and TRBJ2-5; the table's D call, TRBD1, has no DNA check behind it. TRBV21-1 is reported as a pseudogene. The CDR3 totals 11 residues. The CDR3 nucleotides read TGTGCCAGCAGCGAACAGACGACCCAGTACTTC. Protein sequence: CASSEQTTQYF.